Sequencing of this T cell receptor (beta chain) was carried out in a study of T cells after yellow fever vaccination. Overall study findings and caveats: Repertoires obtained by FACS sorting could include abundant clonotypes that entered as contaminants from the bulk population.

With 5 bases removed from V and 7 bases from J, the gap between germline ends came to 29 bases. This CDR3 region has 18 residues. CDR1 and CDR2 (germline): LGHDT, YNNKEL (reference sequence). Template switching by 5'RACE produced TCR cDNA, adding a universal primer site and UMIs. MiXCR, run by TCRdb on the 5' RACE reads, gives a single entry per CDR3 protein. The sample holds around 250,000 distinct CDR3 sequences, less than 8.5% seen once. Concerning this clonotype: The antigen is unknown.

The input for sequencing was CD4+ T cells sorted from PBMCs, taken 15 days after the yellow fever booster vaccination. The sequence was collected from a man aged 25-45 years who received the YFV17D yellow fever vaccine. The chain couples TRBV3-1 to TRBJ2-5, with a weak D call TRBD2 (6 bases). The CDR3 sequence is CASSYYPGASTAVGTQYF. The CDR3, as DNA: TGTGCCAGCAGCTACTATCCGGGAGCCTCAACCGCTGTGGGGACCCAGTACTTC.